The 4 T cell receptor beta chains given below trace back to one sample, sequenced in a study of breast tumors, draining lymph nodes, adjacent tissues (dated by TCRdb to between 2015 and 2016). The axillary draining lymph nodes of breast cancer patients were the source of the lymph node samples. Library generation was performed with multiplex PCR. The sample was run on an Illumina HiSeq 2000. The public reads were run again by TCRdb, first through fastp at Q25 and then through MiXCR, and only productive beta chains were kept. Merged by CDR3 protein, the rows form single entries marked with the most common genes and DNA. The table for this sample lists 150,000 to 200,000 distinct CDR3 sequences; around a third of them were counted only once. The top ten clones comprise around 4.1% of the sample. The sample comprised axillary lymph node tissue. These receptors were taken from a female donor with breast cancer. Some clones in this sample may be carry-over from other donors' samples.

This clonotype came up many times. V usage is TRBV10-1 and J usage is TRBJ2-1; TRBD1 might be the D (8 bases). V was cut by 2 bases and J by 8 bases, with 13 bases left in between. In germline, CDR1 is WNHNN, CDR2 SYGVQD (reference sequence). This CDR3 has 14 amino acids. The CDR3 loop is CASSEGQGGDEQFF. Written as DNA, the CDR3 is TGCGCCAGCAGTGAGGGACAGGGAGGGGATGAGCAGTTCTTC.

There are many counts of this clonotype. The chain carries TRBV24-1 and TRBJ2-1; TRBD2 is a possible D gene (6 bases). V was cut by 6 bases and J by 7 bases, with 9 bases left in between. The V gene's germline CDR1 is KGHDR and CDR2 SFDVKD. The CDR3 totals 12 residues. CDR3 sequence reads: CATSIGGNEQFF. The CDR3 DNA reads as TGTGCCACCAGTATCGGGGGAAATGAGCAGTTCTTC.

Concerning this clonotype itself: A much larger clone sits a single nucleotide away, making a read error possible. DNA for the CDR3: TGTGCCAGCAGAAATACAGGGGTCGGCTGCACCTTC. Amino acid sequence: CASRNTGVGCTF. This sequence joins TRBV12-3 or TRBV12-4 and TRBJ1-2; TRBD1 aligns across 7 bases. CDR3 length: 12 amino acids.

V and J are TRBV5-8 and TRBJ1-3; D is possibly TRBD1 (5 bases). V shed 5 bases and J shed 2 bases, with 11 bases lying between them. This CDR3 is built from 14 residues. Germline V gene data show CDR1 as SGHTS and CDR2 as YDEGEE. CDR3 in DNA: TGTGCCAGCAGGTCGGGGGGGGCTGGAAACACCATATATTTT. Amino acids: CASRSGGAGNTIYF.